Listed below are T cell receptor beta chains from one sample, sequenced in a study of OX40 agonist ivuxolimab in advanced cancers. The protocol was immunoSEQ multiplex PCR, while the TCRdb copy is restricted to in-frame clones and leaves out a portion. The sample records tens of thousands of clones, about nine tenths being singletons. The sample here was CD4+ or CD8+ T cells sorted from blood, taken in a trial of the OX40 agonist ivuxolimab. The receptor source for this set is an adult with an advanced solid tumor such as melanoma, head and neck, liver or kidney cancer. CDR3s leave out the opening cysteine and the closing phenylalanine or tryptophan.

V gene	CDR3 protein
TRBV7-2	ASSRNRDRGHGYT
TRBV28	ASSLGGNEQY
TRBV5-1	ASSSGTGLQETQY
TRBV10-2	ASEGSGSNGQY
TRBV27	ASSLTWVGAEKLF
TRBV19	ASKSSRGRRWDTQY
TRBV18	ASSPPGVARSSTDTQY
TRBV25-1	ASRKAGTNTIY
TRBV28	ASSFALAGTGELF
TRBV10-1	ASRGDNEQF
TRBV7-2	ASSLSPGDTQY
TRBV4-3	ASSQRGGFSTDTQY
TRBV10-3	AISELAASGSSRDEQF
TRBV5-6	ASSFTTSGATDTQY
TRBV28	ASMRFSYEQY
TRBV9	ASSLLAGPLTDTQY
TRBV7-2	ASSPFGQGAYEQY
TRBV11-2	ASSSGLAGVETQY
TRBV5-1	ASSLLGPASEQY
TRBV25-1	ASSARPYGYT
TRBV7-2	ASSSGTSGGPMQY
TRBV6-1	ASSESYSEQY
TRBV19	ASSSPEGADDYGYT
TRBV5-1	ASSLSGQGINEQF
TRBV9	ASSRLDTDTQY
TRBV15	ATSRKGATEAF
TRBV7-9	ARGGSTDTQY
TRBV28	ASSSGGAQTEAF
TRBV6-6	ASRETGSNGYT
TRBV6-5	ASSYRMGNPYEQY
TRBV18	ASSSIQNNEQF
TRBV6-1	ASSEAPFWPGGTF
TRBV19	ASSGGSVSNTGELF
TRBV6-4	ASSVDGGETQY
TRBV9	ASSVARDSGPGT
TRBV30	AWSTGRTSGSTDTQY
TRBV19	ASSPMGLAGEGETQY
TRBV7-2	ASSPPGVWANEQF
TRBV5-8	ASSLLSEQF
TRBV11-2	ASSSVPGQGGRSGYT
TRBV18	ASSPEAGGNQPQH
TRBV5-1	ASSLAGGGGTGELF
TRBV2	ASSTRLAGVPDNEQF
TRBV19	ASSILDSDNQPQH
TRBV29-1	SVLDRVNYEQY
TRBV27	ASSSTLAGVSNNEQF
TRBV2	ASSVGQVLEQF
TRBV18	ASSPLRDHEQF
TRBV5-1	ASSLSGGENTIY
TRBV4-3	ASSQDRGGYT
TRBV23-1	ASSHPLGGRGNIQY
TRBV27	ASSLWGLAGLTSYNEQF
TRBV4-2	ASSQDPKETQY
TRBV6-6	ASKGAGQPQH
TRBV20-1	SPTSGDTQY